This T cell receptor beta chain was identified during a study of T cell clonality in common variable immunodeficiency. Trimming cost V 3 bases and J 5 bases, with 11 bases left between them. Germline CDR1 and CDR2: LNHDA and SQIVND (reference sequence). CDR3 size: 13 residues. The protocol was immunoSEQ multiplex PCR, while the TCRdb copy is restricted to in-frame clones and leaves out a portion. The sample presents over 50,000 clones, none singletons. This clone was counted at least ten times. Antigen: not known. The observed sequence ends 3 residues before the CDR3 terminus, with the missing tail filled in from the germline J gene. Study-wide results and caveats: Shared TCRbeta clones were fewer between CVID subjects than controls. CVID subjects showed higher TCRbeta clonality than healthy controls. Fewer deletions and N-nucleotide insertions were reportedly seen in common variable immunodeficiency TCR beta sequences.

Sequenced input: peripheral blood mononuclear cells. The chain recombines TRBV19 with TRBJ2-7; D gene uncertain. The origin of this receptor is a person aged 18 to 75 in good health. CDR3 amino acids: CASSMSLLDEQYF. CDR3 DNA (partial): TGTGCCAGTAGTATGTCCCTTCTCGACGAG.